This is a list of T cell receptor beta chains from one sample in a study of siplizumab effects on memory and regulatory T cells. TCRdb's copy holds only in-frame clones and misses some; the assay was immunoSEQ multiplex PCR. The table shows 50,000 or so clones, with about 90% occurring only once. Sequenced material: naive CD8+ T cells sorted from blood. These receptor sequences come from a human donor in good health. CDR3s include the opening cysteine and the closing phenylalanine or tryptophan. The D gene is left open where the match is weak. The size entry is marked missing in some rows and otherwise reads once, few, many or a size class.

size: -
J: TRBJ1-5
D: TRBD1
V: TRBV2
CDR3: CASRDRVDQPQHF
DNA: TGTGCCAGCAGGGACAGGGTCGATCAGCCCCAGCATTTT

size: few
J: TRBJ1-1
D: -
V: TRBV30
CDR3: CAWSDRPTEAFF
DNA: TGTGCCTGGAGCGACAGGCCAACTGAAGCTTTCTTT

size: -
J: TRBJ2-1
D: TRBD2
V: TRBV7-6
CDR3: CASSLTRTSGSSYNEQFF
DNA: TGTGCCAGCAGCTTGACTCGGACTAGCGGGAGCTCCTACAATGAGCAGTTCTTC

size: -
J: TRBJ2-1
D: -
V: TRBV13
CDR3: CASSSNRGRGAYNEQFF
DNA: TGTGCCAGCAGCTCTAACAGGGGCCGGGGGGCCTACAATGAGCAGTTCTTC

size: -
J: TRBJ2-2
D: -
V: TRBV5-5
CDR3: CASSLLFGGELFF
DNA: TGTGCCAGCAGCTTGCTTTTTGGGGGGGAGCTGTTTTTT

size: -
J: TRBJ2-2
D: TRBD2
V: TRBV10-1
CDR3: CASSNWAGGRTTNTGELFF
DNA: TGCGCCAGCAGTAATTGGGCGGGGGGCCGGACAACGAACACCGGGGAGCTGTTTTTT

size: -
J: TRBJ1-2
D: TRBD1
V: TRBV2
CDR3: CASSAGTGSASGGYTF
DNA: TGTGCCAGCAGCGCCGGGACAGGGAGTGCAAGTGGTGGCTACACCTTC

size: -
J: TRBJ1-2
D: TRBD1
V: TRBV4-1
CDR3: CASSQDTGEGYGYTF
DNA: TGCGCCAGCAGCCAAGATACAGGGGAGGGCTATGGCTACACCTTC

size: -
J: TRBJ1-5
D: -
V: TRBV27
CDR3: CASSFGAGMGNQPQHF
DNA: TGTGCCAGCAGTTTCGGGGCTGGGATGGGCAATCAGCCCCAGCATTTT

size: once
J: TRBJ2-1
D: -
V: TRBV9
CDR3: CASSARDGSYNEQFF
DNA: TGTGCCAGCAGCGCAAGGGATGGCTCCTACAATGAGCAGTTCTTC

size: -
J: TRBJ2-3
D: -
V: TRBV27
CDR3: CASSLLPGQGTDTQYF
DNA: TGTGCCAGCAGTTTATTACCGGGACAAGGCACAGATACGCAGTATTTT

size: few
J: TRBJ2-7
D: -
V: TRBV12-5
CDR3: CASGLSNSSSYEQYF
DNA: TGTGCTAGTGGTCTGAGTAACAGTAGCTCCTACGAGCAGTACTTC

size: few
J: TRBJ2-5
D: TRBD2
V: TRBV19
CDR3: CASNLAGGPLQTQYF
DNA: TGTGCCAGTAATCTAGCGGGGGGGCCCCTACAGACCCAGTACTTC

size: -
J: TRBJ2-7
D: -
V: TRBV29-1
CDR3: CSVEGAGTGPYEQYF
DNA: TGCAGCGTTGAAGGGGCCGGGACGGGACCCTACGAGCAGTACTTC

size: -
J: TRBJ2-1
D: TRBD2
V: TRBV7-9
CDR3: CASSRSGSSYNEQFF
DNA: TGTGCCAGCAGCAGGAGCGGGAGCTCCTACAATGAGCAGTTCTTC

size: -
J: TRBJ2-5
D: -
V: TRBV29-1
CDR3: CSVATGWETQYF
DNA: TGCAGCGTTGCCACAGGGTGGGAGACCCAGTACTTC

size: few
J: TRBJ1-2
D: TRBD1
V: TRBV19
CDR3: CASSILTGGAVYGYTF
DNA: TGTGCCAGTAGTATACTTACAGGGGGCGCGGTCTATGGCTACACCTTC

size: -
J: TRBJ1-1
D: -
V: TRBV6-4
CDR3: CANLNTEAFF
DNA: TGTGCCAACTTGAACACTGAAGCTTTCTTT

size: -
J: TRBJ1-1
D: -
V: TRBV4-1
CDR3: CASSQVLNGEAFF
DNA: TGCGCCAGCAGCCAAGTCCTAAACGGTGAAGCTTTCTTT

size: once
J: TRBJ2-3
D: -
V: TRBV11-2
CDR3: CASSLFADTQYF
DNA: TGTGCCAGCAGCTTGTTCGCAGATACGCAGTATTTT

size: -
J: TRBJ2-1
D: TRBD2
V: TRBV25-1
CDR3: CASSDPGSGNNEQFF
DNA: TGTGCCAGCAGTGATCCCGGTAGCGGGAACAATGAGCAGTTCTTC

size: -
J: TRBJ2-1
D: -
V: TRBV4-1
CDR3: CASSQASGTYNEQFF
DNA: TGCGCCAGCAGCCAAGCGTCGGGAACCTACAATGAGCAGTTCTTC

size: -
J: TRBJ2-7
D: TRBD1
V: TRBV9
CDR3: CASSQGQGAVYEQYF
DNA: TGTGCCAGCAGCCAAGGACAGGGGGCTGTCTACGAGCAGTACTTC

size: once
J: TRBJ2-3
D: TRBD2
V: TRBV15
CDR3: CATSPTSGRLDTQYF
DNA: TGTGCCACCAGCCCAACTAGCGGGAGATTAGATACGCAGTATTTT

size: -
J: TRBJ2-3
D: TRBD2
V: TRBV11-1
CDR3: CASSLAGGRTDTQYF
DNA: TGTGCCAGCAGCTTAGCGGGAGGGAGGACAGATACGCAGTATTTT

size: -
J: TRBJ1-2
D: -
V: TRBV6-1
CDR3: CASKETIYGYTF
DNA: TGTGCCAGCAAAGAGACGATTTATGGCTACACCTTC

size: -
J: TRBJ2-2
D: -
V: TRBV9
CDR3: CASSVGVYREDTGELFF
DNA: TGTGCCAGCAGCGTAGGCGTTTACAGGGAGGACACCGGGGAGCTGTTTTTT

size: once
J: TRBJ2-2
D: TRBD1
V: TRBV5-5
CDR3: CASSTGTGFTGELFF
DNA: TGTGCCAGCAGTACCGGGACAGGATTTACCGGGGAGCTGTTTTTT